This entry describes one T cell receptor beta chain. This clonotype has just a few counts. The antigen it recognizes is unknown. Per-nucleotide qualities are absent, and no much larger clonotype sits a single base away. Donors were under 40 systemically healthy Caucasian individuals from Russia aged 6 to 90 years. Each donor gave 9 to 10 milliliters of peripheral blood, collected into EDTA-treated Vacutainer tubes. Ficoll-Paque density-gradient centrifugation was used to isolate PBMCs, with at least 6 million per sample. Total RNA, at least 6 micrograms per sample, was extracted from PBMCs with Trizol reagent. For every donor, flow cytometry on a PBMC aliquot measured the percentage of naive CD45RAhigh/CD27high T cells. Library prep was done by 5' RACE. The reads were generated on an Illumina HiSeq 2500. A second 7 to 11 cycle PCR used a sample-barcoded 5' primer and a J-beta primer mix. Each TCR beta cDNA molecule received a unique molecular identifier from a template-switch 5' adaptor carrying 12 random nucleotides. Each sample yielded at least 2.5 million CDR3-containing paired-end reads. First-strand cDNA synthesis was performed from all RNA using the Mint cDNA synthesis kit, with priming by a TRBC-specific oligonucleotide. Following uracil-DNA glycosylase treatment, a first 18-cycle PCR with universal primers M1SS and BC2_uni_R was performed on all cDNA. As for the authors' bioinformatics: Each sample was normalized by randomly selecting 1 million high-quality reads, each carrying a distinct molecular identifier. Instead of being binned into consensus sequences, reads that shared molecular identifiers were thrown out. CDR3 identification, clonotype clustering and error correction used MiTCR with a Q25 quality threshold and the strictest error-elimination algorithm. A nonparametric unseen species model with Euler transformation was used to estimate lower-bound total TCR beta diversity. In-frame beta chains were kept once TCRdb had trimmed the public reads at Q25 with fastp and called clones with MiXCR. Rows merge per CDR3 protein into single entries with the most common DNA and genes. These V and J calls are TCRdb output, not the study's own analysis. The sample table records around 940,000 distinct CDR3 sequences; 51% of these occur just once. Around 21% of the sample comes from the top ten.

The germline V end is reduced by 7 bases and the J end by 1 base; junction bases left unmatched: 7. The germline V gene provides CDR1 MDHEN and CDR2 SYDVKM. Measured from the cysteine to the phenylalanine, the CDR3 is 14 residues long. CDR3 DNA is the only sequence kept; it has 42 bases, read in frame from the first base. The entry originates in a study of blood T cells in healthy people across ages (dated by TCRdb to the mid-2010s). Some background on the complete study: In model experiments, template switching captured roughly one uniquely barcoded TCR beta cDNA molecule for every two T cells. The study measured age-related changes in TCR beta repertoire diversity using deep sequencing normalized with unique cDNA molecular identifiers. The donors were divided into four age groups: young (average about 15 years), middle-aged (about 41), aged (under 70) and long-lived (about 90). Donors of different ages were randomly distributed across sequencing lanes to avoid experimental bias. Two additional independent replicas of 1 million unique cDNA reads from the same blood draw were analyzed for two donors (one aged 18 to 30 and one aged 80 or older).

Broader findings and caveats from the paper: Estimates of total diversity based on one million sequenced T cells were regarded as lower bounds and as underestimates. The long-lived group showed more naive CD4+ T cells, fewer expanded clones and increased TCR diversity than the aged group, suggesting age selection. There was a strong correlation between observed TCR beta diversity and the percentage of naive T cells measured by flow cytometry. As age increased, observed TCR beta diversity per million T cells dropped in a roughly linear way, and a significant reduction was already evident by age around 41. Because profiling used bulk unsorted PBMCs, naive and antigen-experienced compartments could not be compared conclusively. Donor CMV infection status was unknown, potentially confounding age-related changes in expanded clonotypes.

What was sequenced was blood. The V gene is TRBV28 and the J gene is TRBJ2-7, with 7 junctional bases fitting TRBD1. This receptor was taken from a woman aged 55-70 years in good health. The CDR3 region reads CASTSTGSSYEQYF. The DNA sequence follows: TGTGCCAGCACATCGACAGGGTCTTCCTACGAGCAGTACTTC.